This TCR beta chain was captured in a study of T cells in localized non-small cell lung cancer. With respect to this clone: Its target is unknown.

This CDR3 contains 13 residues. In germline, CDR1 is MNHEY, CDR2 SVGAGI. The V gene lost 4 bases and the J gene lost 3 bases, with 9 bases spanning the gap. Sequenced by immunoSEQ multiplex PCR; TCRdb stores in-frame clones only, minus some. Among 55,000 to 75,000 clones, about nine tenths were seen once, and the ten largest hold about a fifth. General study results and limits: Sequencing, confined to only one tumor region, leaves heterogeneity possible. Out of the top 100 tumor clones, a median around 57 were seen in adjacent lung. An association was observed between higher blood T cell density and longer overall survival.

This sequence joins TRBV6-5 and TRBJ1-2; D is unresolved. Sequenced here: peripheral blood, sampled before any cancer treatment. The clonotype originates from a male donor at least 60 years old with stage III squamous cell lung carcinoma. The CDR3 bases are TGTGCCAGCAGTTTCGGACGAGACTATGGCTACACCTTC. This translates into CASSFGRDYGYTF.